These 26 T cell receptor beta chains were sequenced from one sample in a study of graft-versus-host responses after intestinal transplantation. Using immunoSEQ multiplex PCR, the repertoire was profiled, and TCRdb retains in-frame clones only, with some absent. The data show about 25,000 clones, approximately 94% seen once. This sample comprised PBMCs, obtained 156 days after intestinal transplant. Source of these receptors: a human patient who received an intestinal transplant, so some T cells may come from the graft donor.

The J gene is TRBJ2-1, the V gene TRBV11-2; TRBD1 matches at 9 bases. Per the germline V gene, CDR1 is SGHAT and CDR2 is FQNNGV. The CDR3 consists of 15 residues. Germline trimming cut 6 bases from V and 5 bases from J; bases unmatched to any gene: 8. The CDR3 region has the DNA TGTGCCAGCAGTCAACAGGGGGCTATGGACAATGAGCAGTTCTTC. As protein: CASSQQGAMDNEQFF.

The chain employs TRBV11-2 and TRBJ2-1; D is possibly TRBD2 (5 bases). The germline gives CDR1 SGHAT, CDR2 FQNNGV. The germline V and J ends were trimmed by 5 bases and 1 base, with 12 bases remaining between them. The CDR3 runs 15 residues. The CDR3 DNA follows: TGTGCCAGCAGCCGCGCCCGCGGGTCCTACAATGAGCAGTTCTTC. Its protein product is CASSRARGSYNEQFF.

The chain recombines TRBV7-9 with TRBJ2-5, with D hard to call. Germline CDR1 reads SEHNR; CDR2 reads FQNEAQ (reference sequence). The CDR3 loop spans 15 amino acids. V shed 5 bases and J shed 2 bases, with 15 bases lying between them. Written as DNA, the CDR3 is TGTGCCAGCAGCCGCATCGACTGGATACAAGAGACCCAGTACTTC. The encoded protein is CASSRIDWIQETQYF.

The rearrangement links TRBV10-3 to TRBJ2-1; D is tentatively TRBD1 or TRBD2 (5 bases each). V gave up 8 bases and J gave up 2 bases, with 10 bases separating them. This CDR3 has 13 residues. The germline CDR1 and CDR2 sequences are ENHRY and SYGVKD. CDR3 loop: CAIGDLAYNEQFF. The CDR3 DNA reads TGTGCCATCGGGGACCTCGCCTACAATGAGCAGTTCTTC.

The chain carries TRBV7-2 and TRBJ2-7; 7 nucleotides match TRBD2. The CDR3 contains 14 residues. Germline V gene lookup returns CDR1 SGHTA and CDR2 FQGNSA. With V trimmed by 0 bases and J by 2 bases, 1 base remained unmatched. The CDR3 region has the DNA TGTGCCAGCAGCTTAGCGGGGGGGACCTACGAGCAGTACTTC. It yields the protein CASSLAGGTYEQYF.

This clone was detected only once. The rearrangement links TRBV6-5 to TRBJ2-7; tentatively, D is TRBD1 or TRBD2 (5 bases each). The V gene lost 3 bases and the J gene lost 0 bases, with 12 bases spanning the gap. Germline CDR1 MNHEY, CDR2 SVGAGI. CDR3 length equals 15 residues. CDR3 sequence reads: CASSYQGGLSYEQYF. The CDR3 coding sequence is TGTGCCAGCAGTTATCAGGGCGGGCTCTCCTACGAGCAGTACTTC.

V is TRBV6-5 and J is TRBJ1-6, with TRBD1 identical over 7 bases. This CDR3 has 15 amino acids. Germline V gene data show CDR1 as MNHEY and CDR2 as SVGAGI. The J segment lost 7 bases and the V segment lost 4 bases, leaving 7 bases of the junction unmatched. The CDR3 DNA reads as TGTGCCAGCAGTTCCGCCGGGACAGAGAATTCACCCCTCCACTTT. This codes for CASSSAGTENSPLHF.

The J gene is TRBJ2-6, the V gene TRBV13; a weak D match, TRBD1 (6 bases). Germline values: CDR1 PRHDT, CDR2 FYEKMQ (reference sequence). The V end was cut by 6 bases, the J end by 1 base, with 10 bases between. This CDR3 is built from 15 residues. CDR3: CASSFDRSGANVLTF. The CDR3 nucleotides read TGTGCCAGCAGTTTCGACAGGTCTGGGGCCAACGTCCTGACTTTC.

This clone has only a few counts. The chain links TRBV2 to TRBJ1-1; 7 positions agree with TRBD1. The CDR3 sequence is 12 residues long. Germline CDR1 is SNHLY and CDR2 is FYNNEI. Losses at the gene ends were 9 bases for V and 4 bases for J; bases not matched to a gene: 5. CDR3 region: CARKTGPTEAFF. CDR3 nucleotides: TGTGCCAGGAAGACAGGGCCCACTGAAGCTTTCTTT.

The rearrangement joins TRBV5-4 to TRBJ2-7; a weak D match, TRBD2 (5 bases). Germline V gene sequence: CDR1 SGHNT, CDR2 YYREEE (reference sequence). V was pared by 0 bases and J by 2 bases, with 12 bases between. The CDR3 is 15 amino acids. The chain's CDR3 is CASSLAPLVPYEQYF. CDR3 nucleotide sequence: TGTGCCAGCAGCTTGGCCCCACTAGTTCCCTACGAGCAGTACTTC.

This rearrangement joins TRBV7-2 to TRBJ2-7, with a possible D match to TRBD2 (5 bases). CDR1 is SGHTA, CDR2 FQGNSA, per germline. CDR3 length equals 15 residues. V was pared by 0 bases and J by 3 bases, with 12 bases between. This CDR3 is CASSLAAGRYYEQYF. For the CDR3, the DNA is TGTGCCAGCAGCTTAGCGGCGGGTCGGTACTACGAGCAGTACTTC.

The chain employs TRBV9 and TRBJ2-7; perhaps TRBD2 as D (6 bases). V gave up 0 bases and J gave up 5 bases, with 12 bases separating them. The CDR3 contains 14 residues. The germline V gene encodes CDR1 SGDLS and CDR2 YYNGEE. CDR3 protein: CASSVAYGGHEQYF. DNA of the CDR3: TGTGCCAGCAGCGTAGCTTACGGGGGACACGAGCAGTACTTC.

J is TRBJ2-1 and V is TRBV13; D gene ambiguous. The CDR3 runs to 13 residues. V was cut by 0 bases and J by 6 bases, with 6 bases left in between. Per germline, CDR1 PRHDT and CDR2 FYEKMQ (reference sequence). CDR3 sequence reads: CASSLGRGNEQFF. The DNA of the CDR3 is TGTGCCAGCAGCTTAGGCCGTGGCAATGAGCAGTTCTTC.

The chain is built from TRBV9 and TRBJ2-3; D remains unclear. The germline V gene has CDR1 SGDLS and CDR2 YYNGEE. This CDR3 has 14 amino acids. Trimming stripped 0 bases from V and 1 base from J, with 6 bases between. The chain's CDR3 is CASSVGGRTDTQYF. In DNA form, the CDR3 reads TGTGCCAGCAGCGTAGGAGGTCGCACAGATACGCAGTATTTT.

The chain is built from TRBV4-1 and TRBJ2-3; 11 positions match TRBD2. With 1 base clipped from V and 8 bases from J, the junction kept 14 bases outside the gene matches. In germline, CDR1 is MGHRA, CDR2 YSYEKL. The CDR3 spans 18 residues. The CDR3 loop is CASSQATFSSGGVGTQYF. CDR3 DNA sequence: TGCGCCAGCAGCCAAGCAACCTTTAGTAGCGGGGGGGTGGGTACGCAGTATTTT.

The chain combines TRBV13 with TRBJ2-2, with 8 bases fitting TRBD1. Looked up from germline, CDR1 is PRHDT and CDR2 is FYEKMQ (reference sequence). The V gene end was trimmed by 2 bases and the J gene end by 5 bases; junction bases not matched to a gene: 16. CDR3 length: 19 residues. The CDR3 protein is CASSLIGLIGTGTTGELFF. DNA of the CDR3: TGTGCCAGCAGCTTAATCGGACTGATCGGGACAGGTACGACCGGGGAGCTGTTTTTT.

The CDR3 bases are TGTGCCATCAGTGAGTCTATATCCTACAATGAGCAGTTCTTC. Translated, it gives CAISESISYNEQFF. The genes are TRBV10-3 and TRBJ2-1; no clear D gene. This CDR3 region has 14 residues. Germline V gene data show CDR1 as ENHRY and CDR2 as SYGVKD. The V gene lost 0 bases and the J gene lost 1 base, with 4 bases spanning the gap.

The rearrangement links TRBV10-3 to TRBJ1-1; no firm D call. Germline V gene lookup returns CDR1 ENHRY and CDR2 SYGVKD. V was pared by 0 bases and J by 11 bases, with 19 bases between. The CDR3 loop spans 15 amino acids. CDR3 bases: TGTGCCATCAGTGAGTCCCCTTCCTTCAGCGCCAAGGCTTTCTTT. As protein: CAISESPSFSAKAFF.

V is TRBV4-1 and J is TRBJ2-1; possibly TRBD2 for D (6 bases). V lost 2 bases and J lost 5, with 13 bases in between. The germline V gene encodes CDR1 MGHRA and CDR2 YSYEKL. The CDR3 has 15 residues. The DNA for the CDR3 is TGCGCCAGCAGCCAACTAAGCGGGCCCAACAATGAGCAGTTCTTC. This translates into CASSQLSGPNNEQFF.

The chain recombines TRBV7-9 with TRBJ2-2; D perhaps matches TRBD2 (5 bases). CDR3 length equals 15 residues. Germline V CDR1 and CDR2: SEHNR, FQNEAQ (reference sequence). Trimming took off 1 base at V and 2 bases at J, with 8 bases between the two ends. CDR3 region: CASSLVTGNTGELFF. As DNA, the CDR3 is TGTGCCAGCAGCTTAGTTACGGGAAACACCGGGGAGCTGTTTTTT. Full variable domain (outside the CDR3, taken from reference TRBV7-9 and TRBJ2-2): DTGVSQNPRHKITKRGQNVTFRCDPISEHNRLYWYRQTLGQGPEFLTYFQNEAQLEKSRLLSDRFSAERPKGSFSTLEIQRTEQGDSAMYLCASSLVTGNTGELFFGEGSRLTVL.

The J gene is TRBJ2-2, the V gene TRBV19; possible D gene TRBD1, 6 bases. CDR3 length: 13 residues. With 6 bases removed from V and 6 bases from J, the gap between germline ends came to 11 bases. Germline values: CDR1 LNHDA, CDR2 SQIVND (reference sequence). The CDR3 DNA reads TGTGCCAGTAGCAACAGGGTTCCCGGGGAGCTGTTTTTT. It encodes CASSNRVPGELFF.

The genes are TRBV6-5 and TRBJ2-7; no definite D call. The CDR3 covers 16 residues. Trimming shortened V by 0 bases and J by 0 bases, and 12 bases separated the two germline ends. Germline CDR1 reads MNHEY; CDR2 reads SVGAGI. The CDR3 loop is CASSYSLPVFSYEQYF. The CDR3 DNA reads as TGTGCCAGCAGTTACTCGCTTCCCGTCTTCTCCTACGAGCAGTACTTC.

In DNA form, the CDR3 reads TGCAGCGCAAGGACAGAAAACACTGAAGCTTTCTTT. Translated, it gives CSARTENTEAFF. This rearrangement joins TRBV29-1 to TRBJ1-1, with a possible D match to TRBD1 (6 bases). Trimming cost V 7 bases and J 2 bases, with 11 bases left between them. CDR1 is SQVTM, CDR2 ANQGSEA, per germline. The CDR3 runs 12 residues.

The V call is TRBV28, the J call TRBJ2-3; D is ambiguous. V was clipped by 7 bases and J by 4 bases, with 12 bases between them. Germline CDR1 reads MDHEN; CDR2 reads SYDVKM. The CDR3 runs 13 residues. In DNA, the CDR3 is TGTGCCAGCAACCCGAATAGGGCAGATACGCAGTATTTT. Translating gives CASNPNRADTQYF. The full variable domain, rest sourced from reference TRBV28 and TRBJ2-3, is DVKVTQSSRYLVKRTGEKVFLECVQDMDHENMFWYRQDPGLGLRLIYFSYDVKMKEKGDIPEGYSVSREKKERFSLILESASTNQTSMYLCASNPNRADTQYFGPGTRLTVL.

The J gene is TRBJ1-5, the V gene TRBV6-1; the D gene is possibly TRBD1 (6 bases). CDR3 length: 15 amino acids. V lost 0 bases and J 4 bases, leaving 10 bases between the germline ends. Germline lookup yields CDR1 MNHNS and CDR2 SASEGT. In nucleotides, the CDR3 is TGTGCCAGCAGTGAAGCGGACAGCTGGAATCAGCCCCAGCATTTT. This sequence encodes CASSEADSWNQPQHF.

The rearrangement links TRBV7-2 to TRBJ1-1; D not resolved. Per the germline V gene, CDR1 is SGHTA and CDR2 is FQGNSA. This CDR3 is 13 amino acids long. V was clipped by 4 bases and J by 7 bases, with 13 bases between them. As DNA, the CDR3 is TGTGCCAGCAGCTGGGATTCGATCAGTGAAGCTTTCTTT. Its translation: CASSWDSISEAFF.